This is a list of T cell receptor beta chains from one sample in a study of blood T cell repertoires in COVID-19. Sequencing used immunoSEQ multiplex PCR; TCRdb keeps in-frame clones, though not all of them. Among 130,000 or so clones listed, almost 85% were seen once. What was sequenced was peripheral blood. The source is a human donor in a cohort sampled during active COVID-19. Each CDR3 is given with its conserved first and last residue. D genes are given only for firm matches. Not every row has a clone size; where given, it reads once, few, many or a size class.

j_gene: TRBJ1-2
d_gene: TRBD1
v_gene: TRBV15
abundance: .
CDR3nt: TGTGCCACCGCGCGACAGGGGGTCTATGGCTACACCTTC
CDR3aa: CATARQGVYGYTF

j_gene: TRBJ1-3
d_gene: TRBD1
v_gene: TRBV18
abundance: .
CDR3nt: TGTGCCAGCTCACCACAAACTTTACAGGGGGTGCCGTCCGGCTCTGGAAACACCATATATTTT
CDR3aa: CASSPQTLQGVPSGSGNTIYF

j_gene: TRBJ1-1
d_gene: TRBD1
v_gene: TRBV18
abundance: once
CDR3nt: TGTGCCAGCTCAAGACTTGACAGGGGGGGGACTGAAGCTTTCTTT
CDR3aa: CASSRLDRGGTEAFF

j_gene: TRBJ1-2
d_gene: .
v_gene: TRBV10-3
abundance: .
CDR3nt: TGTGCCATCAGTGAGTCAAACGCGGGATACTATGGCTACACCTTC
CDR3aa: CAISESNAGYYGYTF

j_gene: TRBJ2-2
d_gene: .
v_gene: TRBV4-1
abundance: once
CDR3nt: TGCGCCAGCAGCCAGGAGGGGGCAGGGACCGGGGAGCTGTTTTTT
CDR3aa: CASSQEGAGTGELFF

j_gene: TRBJ2-3
d_gene: .
v_gene: TRBV10-1
abundance: .
CDR3nt: TGCGCCAGCAGTGAAGGGGATGGGGGGGCGCACACAGATACGCAGTATTTT
CDR3aa: CASSEGDGGAHTDTQYF

j_gene: TRBJ2-2
d_gene: TRBD2
v_gene: TRBV4-2
abundance: .
CDR3nt: TGTGCCAGCAGCCAAGATGCCCTAGCGGGGGGTGAGACCGGGGAGCTGTTTTTT
CDR3aa: CASSQDALAGGETGELFF

j_gene: TRBJ1-2
d_gene: .
v_gene: TRBV6-5
abundance: .
CDR3nt: TGTGCCAGCAGTTCAGGGAACTATGGCTACACCTTC
CDR3aa: CASSSGNYGYTF

j_gene: TRBJ2-7
d_gene: .
v_gene: TRBV9
abundance: .
CDR3nt: TGTGCCAGCAGCGGTGGAGCCTCCTACGAGCAGTACTTC
CDR3aa: CASSGGASYEQYF

j_gene: TRBJ1-6
d_gene: .
v_gene: TRBV6-1
abundance: .
CDR3nt: TGTGCCAGCAGTGAAAGGGGGGGCTTCCAATCACCCCTCCACTTT
CDR3aa: CASSERGGFQSPLHF

j_gene: TRBJ1-5
d_gene: .
v_gene: TRBV5-5
abundance: .
CDR3nt: TGTGCCAGCAGCTTGGACAGATATAGCAATCAGCCCCAGCATTTT
CDR3aa: CASSLDRYSNQPQHF

j_gene: TRBJ2-5
d_gene: TRBD2
v_gene: TRBV13
abundance: .
CDR3nt: TGTGCCAGCAGCCCGGGAGGTGGGGGAGAGACCCAGTACTTC
CDR3aa: CASSPGGGGETQYF

j_gene: TRBJ1-1
d_gene: .
v_gene: TRBV5-6
abundance: .
CDR3nt: TGTGCCAGCAGCCCGCAGTTCCCGGGACTTCGGAACACTGAAGCTTTCTTT
CDR3aa: CASSPQFPGLRNTEAFF

j_gene: TRBJ2-1
d_gene: .
v_gene: TRBV9
abundance: .
CDR3nt: TGTGCCAGCAGCGAGAGATCCCCCGCTAGTTTCACCTACAATGAGCAGTTCTTC
CDR3aa: CASSERSPASFTYNEQFF

j_gene: TRBJ2-3
d_gene: .
v_gene: TRBV11-2
abundance: .
CDR3nt: TGTGCCAGCAGCTTTGTAAGGGGTTCAGATACGCAGTATTTT
CDR3aa: CASSFVRGSDTQYF

j_gene: TRBJ1-6
d_gene: TRBD1
v_gene: TRBV6-2/TRBV6-3
abundance: .
CDR3nt: TGTGCCAGCAGCGCCGGACAGGCCTATAATTCACCCCTCCACTTT
CDR3aa: CASSAGQAYNSPLHF

j_gene: TRBJ2-7
d_gene: TRBD1
v_gene: TRBV5-1
abundance: .
CDR3nt: TGCGCCAGCAGCCACGGACAGGGCGTCTACGAGCAGTACTTC
CDR3aa: CASSHGQGVYEQYF

j_gene: TRBJ2-2
d_gene: .
v_gene: TRBV4-1
abundance: .
CDR3nt: TGCGCCAGCAGTTATCAGGGTCCCGGGGAGCTGTTTTTT
CDR3aa: CASSYQGPGELFF

j_gene: TRBJ2-6
d_gene: TRBD2
v_gene: TRBV5-1
abundance: .
CDR3nt: TGCGCCAGCAGCCGGGCCGGGACTAGCGGGGTAGCTGGGGCCAACGTCCTGACTTTC
CDR3aa: CASSRAGTSGVAGANVLTF

j_gene: TRBJ2-7
d_gene: TRBD1
v_gene: TRBV11-2
abundance: .
CDR3nt: TGTGCCAGCAGCTCGGGACAGGGTGTAGTAGCCTACGAGCAGTACTTC
CDR3aa: CASSSGQGVVAYEQYF

j_gene: TRBJ1-2
d_gene: .
v_gene: TRBV6-5
abundance: few
CDR3nt: TGTGCCAGCAGCCCCGGGTTTTACGGCTACACCTTC
CDR3aa: CASSPGFYGYTF

j_gene: TRBJ1-6
d_gene: TRBD1
v_gene: TRBV5-1
abundance: medium-sized
CDR3nt: TGCGCCAGCAGCTCCCAGGGGGTTAAAAATTCACCCCTCCACTTT
CDR3aa: CASSSQGVKNSPLHF

j_gene: TRBJ1-6
d_gene: .
v_gene: TRBV18
abundance: .
CDR3nt: TGTGCCAGCTCACCACTAGCCAGGGCGAGCAATTCACCCCTCCACTTT
CDR3aa: CASSPLARASNSPLHF

j_gene: TRBJ2-7
d_gene: TRBD1
v_gene: TRBV5-1
abundance: .
CDR3nt: TGCGCCAGCAGCTTGGCCGCCAGGGGGCTGGACGAGCAGTACTTC
CDR3aa: CASSLAARGLDEQYF

j_gene: TRBJ1-1
d_gene: TRBD1
v_gene: TRBV5-4
abundance: .
CDR3nt: TGTGCCAGCAGCGCTTGGGGACAGGGAGCCGGTGAAGCTTTCTTT
CDR3aa: CASSAWGQGAGEAFF

j_gene: TRBJ2-3
d_gene: TRBD2
v_gene: TRBV4-2
abundance: .
CDR3nt: TGTGCCAGCAGCCAAGAAGACGGGGGGGTAGAAGATACGCAGTATTTT
CDR3aa: CASSQEDGGVEDTQYF

j_gene: TRBJ1-2
d_gene: TRBD1
v_gene: TRBV4-1
abundance: .
CDR3nt: TGCGCCAGCAGCCAAGGGGCAGGGGGCGACACCGGCGCCTATGGCTACACCTTC
CDR3aa: CASSQGAGGDTGAYGYTF

j_gene: TRBJ2-1
d_gene: TRBD1
v_gene: TRBV11-3
abundance: .
CDR3nt: TGTGCCAGCAGCTCCCGGGACAGGGTCGGCAATGAGCAGTTCTTC
CDR3aa: CASSSRDRVGNEQFF

j_gene: TRBJ2-2
d_gene: .
v_gene: TRBV6-5
abundance: .
CDR3nt: TGTGCCAGCAGTCCATCTCGGGTGACCGGGGAGCTGTTTTTT
CDR3aa: CASSPSRVTGELFF

j_gene: TRBJ1-2
d_gene: .
v_gene: TRBV6-1
abundance: .
CDR3nt: TGTGCCAGCAGTGAGGGGCTCGGAGGGACGAGAGGCTACACCTTC
CDR3aa: CASSEGLGGTRGYTF

j_gene: TRBJ1-6
d_gene: .
v_gene: TRBV27
abundance: .
CDR3nt: TGTGCCAGCAGTACGGACAGACTATATAATTCACCCCTCCACTTT
CDR3aa: CASSTDRLYNSPLHF

j_gene: TRBJ1-1
d_gene: .
v_gene: TRBV19
abundance: .
CDR3nt: TGTGCCAGTAGTCTGGCGGTGAACACTGAAGCTTTCTTT
CDR3aa: CASSLAVNTEAFF

j_gene: TRBJ2-3
d_gene: TRBD2
v_gene: TRBV4-1
abundance: .
CDR3nt: TGCGCCAGCAGGACTAGCGGGGGGCAGGGCACAGATACGCAGTATTTT
CDR3aa: CASRTSGGQGTDTQYF

j_gene: TRBJ2-2
d_gene: TRBD2
v_gene: TRBV9
abundance: .
CDR3nt: TGTGCCAGCAGCGTCCGGGGAAGCGGGGGGGCCGGCACCGGGGAGCTGTTTTTT
CDR3aa: CASSVRGSGGAGTGELFF

j_gene: TRBJ2-1
d_gene: TRBD1
v_gene: TRBV5-1
abundance: .
CDR3nt: TGCGCCAGCAGCCTTCTAGGACAGGGAGGTGAGCAGTTCTTC
CDR3aa: CASSLLGQGGEQFF

j_gene: TRBJ1-2
d_gene: .
v_gene: TRBV3-1/TRBV3-2
abundance: once
CDR3nt: TGTGCCAGCAGCCAGATTCAGTGGTCAGGCTACACCTTC
CDR3aa: CASSQIQWSGYTF

j_gene: TRBJ1-2
d_gene: .
v_gene: TRBV5-6
abundance: .
CDR3nt: TGTGCCAGCAGCTTGGCGGTAACAGTTAACTATGGCTACACCTTC
CDR3aa: CASSLAVTVNYGYTF

j_gene: TRBJ2-7
d_gene: .
v_gene: TRBV6-6
abundance: .
CDR3nt: TGTGCCAGCAGTCGGTACAGTTCGACCTACGAGCAGTACTTC
CDR3aa: CASSRYSSTYEQYF

j_gene: TRBJ1-4
d_gene: TRBD1
v_gene: TRBV5-1
abundance: .
CDR3nt: TGCGCCAGCAGCTTCACCCTCGCCCAGGGGGTTGAAAAACTGTTTTTT
CDR3aa: CASSFTLAQGVEKLFF

j_gene: TRBJ1-2
d_gene: .
v_gene: TRBV7-8
abundance: .
CDR3nt: TGTGCCAGCAGCTCGGGGTTGTGGAGCAACTATGGCTACACCTTC
CDR3aa: CASSSGLWSNYGYTF

j_gene: TRBJ2-3
d_gene: TRBD2
v_gene: TRBV5-1
abundance: once
CDR3nt: TGCGCCAGCAGCCAGGGACTAGCGGGGGCCGCAGATACGCAGTATTTT
CDR3aa: CASSQGLAGAADTQYF

j_gene: TRBJ1-4
d_gene: .
v_gene: TRBV5-4
abundance: .
CDR3nt: TGTGCCAGCAGCCAGAGGGGGAGAGGTGAAAAACTGTTTTTT
CDR3aa: CASSQRGRGEKLFF

j_gene: TRBJ1-1
d_gene: .
v_gene: TRBV7-9
abundance: .
CDR3nt: TGTGCCGGTGGGAGGGAAGGCACTGAAGCTTTCTTT
CDR3aa: CAGGREGTEAFF

j_gene: TRBJ2-7
d_gene: .
v_gene: TRBV19
abundance: .
CDR3nt: TGTGCCAGTTCGATAACAGGGTCCCACGAGCAGTACTTC
CDR3aa: CASSITGSHEQYF

j_gene: TRBJ1-3
d_gene: .
v_gene: TRBV19
abundance: .
CDR3nt: TGTGCCAGTAGTATTGAAAACAGGAACTCTGGAAACACCATATATTTT
CDR3aa: CASSIENRNSGNTIYF

j_gene: TRBJ1-4
d_gene: .
v_gene: TRBV27
abundance: .
CDR3nt: TGTGCCAGCAGTACAGGGTCAACTAATGAAAAACTGTTTTTT
CDR3aa: CASSTGSTNEKLFF

j_gene: TRBJ2-3
d_gene: TRBD2
v_gene: TRBV5-1
abundance: .
CDR3nt: TGCGCCAGCAGCTTAGCGGGGGGCTCAGGAGATACGCAGTATTTT
CDR3aa: CASSLAGGSGDTQYF

j_gene: TRBJ2-3
d_gene: TRBD1
v_gene: TRBV11-3
abundance: .
CDR3nt: TGTGCCAGCAGCCTGGGACAGGGGGGGGATACGCAGTATTTT
CDR3aa: CASSLGQGGDTQYF

j_gene: TRBJ2-2
d_gene: .
v_gene: TRBV6-5
abundance: .
CDR3nt: TGTGCCAGCAGTTACGACCTTGGGCTGAACACCGGGGAGCTGTTTTTT
CDR3aa: CASSYDLGLNTGELFF

j_gene: TRBJ1-4
d_gene: .
v_gene: TRBV9
abundance: .
CDR3nt: TGTGCCAGCAGCCCAGGAAGGGGCACCCTGAGAGAAAAACTGTTTTTT
CDR3aa: CASSPGRGTLREKLFF

j_gene: TRBJ2-4
d_gene: .
v_gene: TRBV6-6
abundance: .
CDR3nt: TGTGCCAGCACAAGGGATCTAGCCTTAGCCAAAAACATTCAGTACTTC
CDR3aa: CASTRDLALAKNIQYF

j_gene: TRBJ2-3
d_gene: .
v_gene: TRBV12-2
abundance: .
CDR3nt: TGTGCAAGTCGCCCGGGACTAGCGGGGGGGCTCACAGATACGCAGTATTTT
CDR3aa: CASRPGLAGGLTDTQYF